The 26 T cell receptor beta chains below were found in one sample sequenced in a study of memory CD8 T cells in hepatitis C reinfection (dated by TCRdb to 2017 to 2019). The receptor library was made with the immunoSEQ multiplex PCR assay. TCRdb retrieved this table from immuneACCESS and kept in-frame rearrangements only. Not all clones are present; in checked studies, unresolved V genes account for under half, and no reason is known for the remainder. The sample table holds about 46,000 clones, of which approximately 92% were seen once. Jointly, the top ten make up approximately 0.67% of the sample. The intended sense of this specimen's time point label: late/post reinfection, 12 to 24 weeks after detection. The sorted cells were sequenced directly ex vivo, without any in vitro expansion ahead of TCR sequencing. The specimen sequenced was naive CD8+ T cells sorted from blood. In the paper's terms, the cell subset or site label means: total naive CD8+CD45RO- T cells. Receptor source: a man aged 18 to 35 with hepatitis C virus infection.

This clone showed up just a few times. The CDR3: CASSLTGENIQYF. The DNA of the CDR3 is TGTGCCAGCAGCTTGACAGGGGAGAACATTCAGTACTTC. This sequence joins TRBV5-6 and TRBJ2-4; 7 bases line up with TRBD1. CDR1 and CDR2 from the germline V gene are SGHDT and YYEEEE. The CDR3 covers 13 residues. Trimming cost V 1 base and J 7 bases; bases outside gene matches: 2.

This chain connects TRBV7-2 to TRBJ2-3, with a tentative D call TRBD2 (5 bases). The germline CDR1 and CDR2 sequences are SGHTA and FQGNSA. The CDR3 is 16 amino acids. Trimming took 2 bases from V and 2 from J, leaving 14 bases between them. In DNA form, the CDR3 reads TGTGCCAGCAGCTTATACAGCGCGGGCCTCACAGATACGCAGTATTTT. Translating gives CASSLYSAGLTDTQYF.

This chain connects TRBV18 to TRBJ2-1; 8 nucleotides agree with TRBD2. Per germline, CDR1 KGHSH and CDR2 LQKENI. J lost 6 bases, V lost 4 bases, and 5 bases had no gene match. The CDR3 has 14 residues. The CDR3 loop is CASSLSGTSNEQFF. The CDR3, as DNA: TGTGCCAGCTCACTTAGCGGGACCTCCAATGAGCAGTTCTTC.

J is TRBJ2-1 and V is TRBV19; D might be TRBD2 (6 bases). Germline values: CDR1 LNHDA, CDR2 SQIVND (reference sequence). This CDR3 is 14 amino acids long. Trimming cost V 1 base and J 5 bases, with 9 bases left between them. The CDR3 region is CASSIGGENNEQFF. CDR3 sequence (DNA): TGTGCCAGTAGTATAGGGGGGGAGAACAATGAGCAGTTCTTC.

This clone is a singleton in its sample. V usage is TRBV28 and J usage is TRBJ2-5; D possibly corresponds to TRBD1 (5 bases). The tail of the sequence fits TRBJ2-7 better, so the J call may be wrong. The CDR3 length is 12 residues. Germline V gene lookup returns CDR1 MDHEN and CDR2 SYDVKM. The CDR3 DNA follows: TGTGCCAGCAGCCTAGGGGCCTACGAGCAGTACTTC. Encoded protein: CASSLGAYEQYF.

The gene calls are TRBV4-1 and TRBJ2-1; 7 nucleotides agree with TRBD1. J was trimmed by 9 bases and V by 1 base; bases with no gene match: 6. This CDR3 region has 14 residues. Germline lookup yields CDR1 MGHRA and CDR2 YSYEKL. DNA of the CDR3: TGCGCCAGCAGCCAAGGACAGGGTTTGGGTGAGCAGTTCTTC. Translated, it gives CASSQGQGLGEQFF.

The V gene is TRBV11-2, the J gene TRBJ2-7; tentatively, D is TRBD1 (5 bases). CDR3 size: 13 residues. With 4 bases removed from V and 4 bases from J, the gap between germline ends came to 11 bases. The germline CDR1 and CDR2 sequences are SGHAT and FQNNGV. The CDR3 nucleotides read TGTGCCAGCAGCTACGGCTCAGGGTACGAGCAGTACGTC. Protein: CASSYGSGYEQYV.

The chain employs TRBV5-4 and TRBJ2-1; 7 bases fit TRBD1. Germline CDR1 SGHNT, CDR2 YYREEE (reference sequence). After removal of 4 bases from V and 0 bases from J, the junction contained 7 bases not matched to a gene. The CDR3 loop spans 16 amino acids. CDR3 sequence reads: CASSLETGVSYNEQFF. DNA of the CDR3: TGTGCCAGCAGCCTAGAAACAGGGGTCTCCTACAATGAGCAGTTCTTC.

In regard to this clone: Within the sample, other DNA sequences also encode this same CDR3. The rearrangement links TRBV4-1 to TRBJ2-1, with TRBD2 identical over 10 bases. The CDR3 covers 17 residues. V trimming: 3 bases; J trimming: 0 bases; junction bases outside the gene matches: 5. The germline V gene has CDR1 MGHRA and CDR2 YSYEKL. CDR3 sequence: CASSHHTSGASYNEQFF. The CDR3, as DNA: TGCGCCAGCAGCCACCACACTAGCGGGGCCTCCTACAATGAGCAGTTCTTC.

The chain has TRBV19 and TRBJ1-5, with D maybe TRBD1 (5 bases). In germline, CDR1 is LNHDA, CDR2 SQIVND (reference sequence). The CDR3 is 14 residues long. The germline V and J ends were trimmed by 1 base and 9 bases, with 13 bases remaining between them. CDR3 in DNA: TGTGCCAGTAGTATAGTCCAGGGTTCGGGGCCCCAGCATTTT. Amino acid sequence: CASSIVQGSGPQHF. Looking up the rest from reference TRBV19 and TRBJ1-5 gives the full variable domain: DGGITQSPKYLFRKEGQNVTLSCEQNLNHDAMYWYRQDPGQGLRLIYYSQIVNDFQKGDIAEGYSVSREKKESFPLTVTSAQKNPTAFYLCASSIVQGSGPQHFGDGTRLSIL.

The CDR3 nucleotides are TGTGCCAGCAGTGAGCACGACAGCTTCAATCAGCCCCAGCATTTT. Its translation is CASSEHDSFNQPQHF. V and J are TRBV6-1 and TRBJ1-5; tentative D call: TRBD1 (5 bases). Germline loops: CDR1 MNHNS, CDR2 SASEGT. The CDR3 covers 15 residues. Trimming shortened V by 3 bases and J by 3 bases, and 12 bases separated the two germline ends.

This clone was counted a few times. The rearrangement joins TRBV30 to TRBJ1-5, with 9 nucleotides matching TRBD1. The CDR3 covers 14 residues. J gave up 4 bases and V 2 bases, and 3 bases lay outside the gene matches. Germline V CDR1 and CDR2: GTSNPN, SVGIG (reference sequence). The CDR3 bases are TGTGCCTGGAGTCTGGGACAGGGTAATCAGCCCCAGCATTTT. Protein product: CAWSLGQGNQPQHF. The entire variable domain, with the rest obtained from reference TRBV30 and TRBJ1-5, is as follows: SQTIHQWPATLVQPVGSPLSLECTVEGTSNPNLYWYRQAAGRGLQLLFYSVGIGQISSEVPQNLSASRPQDRQFILSSKKLLLSDSGFYLCAWSLGQGNQPQHFGDGTRLSIL.

This clone was counted between two and nine times. The rearrangement uses TRBV6-5 and TRBJ1-1; a possible D gene is TRBD1 (6 bases). Trimming cost V 5 bases and J 4 bases, with 8 bases left between them. Germline V gives CDR1 MNHEY, CDR2 SVGAGI. This CDR3 comprises 12 residues. CDR3 in DNA: TGTGCCAGCAGTCCAGGGGCCACTGAAGCTTTCTTT. It encodes CASSPGATEAFF.

CDR3 loop: CATRQTGYDQPQHF. The CDR3 nucleotides are TGTGCCACCAGACAGACAGGGTATGATCAGCCCCAGCATTTT. The chain carries TRBV15 and TRBJ1-5, with 7 bases that match TRBD1. The V segment lost 6 bases and the J segment 5 bases; nucleotides outside the gene matches: 7. The length of the CDR3 is 14 residues. Germline V gene sequence: CDR1 LNHNV, CDR2 YYDKDF (reference sequence).

This clone was seen a single time. The chain couples TRBV10-3 to TRBJ2-1; D might be TRBD1 (6 bases). V was clipped by 2 bases and J by 2 bases, with 13 bases between them. CDR3 length: 16 amino acids. Germline-derived CDR1 and CDR2 are ENHRY and SYGVKD. DNA of the CDR3: TGTGCCATCAGTGAGAGTGGACAGCAGCCCTACAATGAGCAGTTCTTC. Its translation: CAISESGQQPYNEQFF.

V usage is TRBV27 and J usage is TRBJ2-3, with 11 positions matching TRBD2. This CDR3 has 16 amino acids. The germline gives CDR1 MNHEY, CDR2 SMNVEV (reference sequence). V was clipped by 6 bases and J by 1 base; unmatched bases: 6. The DNA for the CDR3 is TGTGCCAGCAGCCACACGACTAGCGGGGGCACAGATACGCAGTATTTT. Protein product: CASSHTTSGGTDTQYF.

In its sample, this clone was seen a few times. V gene TRBV7-8 combines with J gene TRBJ2-7; D unclear. CDR3 size: 13 residues. Germline V gene data show CDR1 as SGHVS and CDR2 as FQNEAQ. The V end was cut by 4 bases, the J end by 2 bases, with 9 bases between. In nucleotides, the CDR3 is TGTGCCAGCAGCTCAGGCGACACCTACGAGCAGTACGTC. As protein: CASSSGDTYEQYV.

J is TRBJ2-3 and V is TRBV19; 10 bases align to TRBD1. Germline V gives CDR1 LNHDA, CDR2 SQIVND (reference sequence). The CDR3 is 16 amino acids. V shed 4 bases, J shed 5 bases, and the junction held 9 bases outside the gene matches. Here the CDR3 DNA reads TGTGCCAGTAGTAACCCCGACAGGGGGCAGGGAGATACGCAGTATTTT. Encoded protein: CASSNPDRGQGDTQYF. The entire variable domain, with the rest obtained from reference TRBV19 and TRBJ2-3, is as follows: DGGITQSPKYLFRKEGQNVTLSCEQNLNHDAMYWYRQDPGQGLRLIYYSQIVNDFQKGDIAEGYSVSREKKESFPLTVTSAQKNPTAFYLCASSNPDRGQGDTQYFGPGTRLTVL.

The chain recombines TRBV27 with TRBJ2-3, with a tentative D call TRBD2 (5 bases). Germline V lookup: CDR1 MNHEY, CDR2 SMNVEV (reference sequence). The CDR3 is made up of 17 amino acids. Trimming removed 0 bases at V and 4 bases at J, with 17 bases between. The CDR3 coding sequence is TGTGCCAGCAGTTTATCCCCGTGGGAGTTAGCCTCAGATACGCAGTATTTT. As protein: CASSLSPWELASDTQYF.

V is TRBV19 and J is TRBJ2-7, with 8 positions matching TRBD2. CDR3 length equals 15 residues. J was trimmed by 0 bases and V by 3 bases; bases with no gene match: 4. Germline V gene sequence: CDR1 LNHDA, CDR2 SQIVND (reference sequence). The CDR3 loop reads CASSMSSGISYEQYF. The DNA for the CDR3 is TGTGCCAGTAGTATGAGTAGCGGGATCTCCTACGAGCAGTACTTC.

About this clone: The identical CDR3 is also encoded by other nucleotide sequences in the sample. The rearrangement links TRBV27 to TRBJ2-1; 9 bases line up with TRBD2. V lost 9 bases and J lost 2; bases outside the gene matches: 8. CDR3 length: 15 amino acids. Germline-derived CDR1 and CDR2 are MNHEY and SMNVEV (reference sequence). DNA for the CDR3: TGTGCCAGTAGTCCTCGCGGGGGGGCCTACAATGAGCAGTTCTTC. Translating gives CASSPRGGAYNEQFF.

The CDR3 DNA follows: TGCGCCAGCAGCCAAGGGACTAGCGGGGCCTCCTACGAGCAGTACTTC. It codes for CASSQGTSGASYEQYF. V and J are TRBV4-1 and TRBJ2-5; 12 nucleotides agree with TRBD2. The J call may not be correct, given that the DNA end is closer to TRBJ2-7. Germline V lookup: CDR1 MGHRA, CDR2 YSYEKL. CDR3 length: 16 amino acids.

The chain combines TRBV29-1 with TRBJ2-1; 16 bases align to TRBD2. The CDR3 loop spans 16 amino acids. Trimming took 7 bases from V and 3 from J; bases not matched to a gene: 6. The germline V gene encodes CDR1 SQVTM and CDR2 ANQGSEA. CDR3 sequence (DNA): TGCAGCGCCGGGACTAGCGGGGGGGGTTTCTACAATGAGCAGTTCTTC. Residues: CSAGTSGGGFYNEQFF.

The chain is built from TRBV29-1 and TRBJ2-3; 9 bases match TRBD2. Germline CDR1 reads SQVTM; CDR2 reads ANQGSEA. V was clipped by 5 bases and J by 4 bases; unmatched bases: 4. The CDR3 length is 13 residues. The DNA of the CDR3 is TGCAGCGTTTTAGGACTAGCGTCAGATACGCAGTATTTT. Residues: CSVLGLASDTQYF.

This clone was seen only once. J is TRBJ2-7 and V is TRBV6-7, with 7 bases aligning to TRBD1. TRBV6-7 qualifies as an ORF whose function is uncertain. The V segment lost 4 bases and the J segment 4 bases; nucleotides outside the gene matches: 7. This CDR3 region has 14 residues. The CDR3 DNA reads as TGTGCCAGCAGTTCCCGACAGGGACAGTACGAGCAGTACTTC. It encodes CASSSRQGQYEQYF.

V gene TRBV27 combines with J gene TRBJ1-6; possible D gene TRBD1, 5 bases. CDR3 length equals 16 residues. CDR1 and CDR2 (germline): MNHEY, SMNVEV (reference sequence). Trimming stripped 5 bases from V and 3 bases from J, with 14 bases between. The CDR3 region has the DNA TGTGCCAGCAGTCCGTTCCTCAGGGACTATAATTCACCCCTCCACTTT. Amino acid sequence: CASSPFLRDYNSPLHF.